Below are 24 T cell receptor beta chains sequenced from a single sample in a study of regulatory T cells in long-lasting Graves disease (dated by TCRdb to 2020 to 2022). In the paper's terms, the time point label means: persistent/refractory GD, antithyroid drugs over 5 years with positive TRAb. For both TCR sequencing and RNA sequencing, RNA was extracted from PBMCs using TRIzol. Library prep was done by multiplex PCR. Instrument used: Illumina HiSeq 4000. To build TCR beta libraries, CDR3 regions were amplified by Arm-PCR using iRepertoire HTBI primers. The raw public reads went through TCRdb reprocessing: fastp at Q25, MiXCR clone calling, in-frame beta chains kept. CDR3 protein duplicates are merged, each entry listing the most common genes and DNA. Within this sample are approximately 400,000 distinct CDR3 sequences, with 20% to 25% of them counted one time only. Around 30% of the sample lies in the top ten.

The specimen comprised peripheral blood mononuclear cells (PBMCs), sampled when the disease was refractory, from a patient treated with antithyroid drugs. The receptors come from a woman aged 40 to 49 with Graves disease. Donor details come from another sample of the same person, matched by shared clones.

Remarks on this clonotype: An end of the junction does not agree with germline; a read error may underlie this. The rearrangement links TRBV5-1 to TRBJ1-1, with D unclear. This CDR3 spans 12 amino acids. The germline V gene has CDR1 SGHRS and CDR2 YFSETQ. Here the CDR3 reads CASSSLRAEAFF. DNA of the CDR3: TGTGCCAGCAGCTCCCTCCGGGCTGAAGCTTTCTTT.

This rearrangement joins TRBV12-3 or TRBV12-4 to TRBJ1-4; 10 bases align to TRBD1. The CDR3 spans 14 residues. The V and J ends lost 3 bases and 10 bases, in that order; junction bases with no gene match: 5. The CDR3 protein is CASSLGQGTAKLFF. CDR3 coding DNA: TGTGCCAGCAGTTTGGGACAGGGGACAGCAAAACTGTTTTTT.

This clonotype was seen at least ten times. The chain joins TRBV28 to TRBJ2-6; TRBD1 agrees at 11 bases. This CDR3 region has 20 residues. V lost 5 bases and J lost 0; bases outside the gene matches: 12. Looked up from germline, CDR1 is MDHEN and CDR2 is SYDVKM. CDR3 residues: CASSTQNTGTGGSGANVLTF. CDR3 nucleotide sequence: TGTGCCAGCAGTACCCAGAATACCGGGACAGGGGGCTCTGGGGCCAACGTCCTGACTTTC.

The V gene is TRBV5-6, the J gene TRBJ2-7; D might be TRBD2 (5 bases). This CDR3 has 14 residues. Trimming left V 0 bases short and J 3 bases short, with 10 bases between. Germline loops: CDR1 SGHDT, CDR2 YYEEEE. The CDR3: CASSLALEFYEQYF. The CDR3 nucleotides read TGTGCCAGCAGCTTGGCACTAGAGTTCTACGAGCAGTACTTC.

The chain joins TRBV3-1 to TRBJ2-7; 7 nucleotides line up with TRBD2. CDR3 length equals 15 residues. Germline loops: CDR1 LGHDT, CDR2 YNNKEL (reference sequence). The trim removed 3 bases at V and 6 bases at J, leaving 11 bases unmatched. The CDR3 here is CASSQRGGGAAEQYF. Written as DNA, the CDR3 is TGTGCCAGCAGCCAGAGGGGCGGGGGAGCTGCCGAGCAGTACTTC.

This clonotype was counted ten times or more. The J gene is TRBJ2-7, the V gene TRBV6-2 or TRBV6-3, with TRBD2 matching 12 bases. J was trimmed by 5 bases and V by 10 bases; bases with no gene match: 6. The CDR3 covers 13 residues. Germline assignment: CDR1 MNHEY and CDR2 SVGEGT. The CDR3 sequence: CATRTSGNHEQYF. For the CDR3, the DNA is TGTGCCACCCGGACTAGCGGGAACCACGAGCAGTACTTC.

This clonotype was found many times. The gene calls are TRBV12-3 or TRBV12-4 and TRBJ2-7, with a weak D call TRBD1 (6 bases). The CDR3 contains 15 residues. V was pared by 5 bases and J by 3 bases, with 17 bases between. The CDR3 sequence: CASSVLGTFSYEQYF. Here the CDR3 DNA reads TGTGCCAGCAGTGTCCTCGGGACATTTAGCTACGAGCAGTACTTC.

Ten or more counts support this clonotype. The V call is TRBV29-1, the J call TRBJ2-5; 7 bases map to TRBD2. CDR1 and CDR2 from the germline V gene are SQVTM and ANQGSEA. This CDR3 region has 15 residues. The V segment lost 4 bases and the J segment 0 bases; nucleotides outside the gene matches: 8. The CDR3 region is CSVVIPAGHQETQYF. The CDR3 DNA sequence: TGCAGCGTTGTTATCCCAGCGGGACACCAAGAGACCCAGTACTTC.

The genes are TRBV27 and TRBJ2-1; unclear D gene. The CDR3 covers 12 residues. The V gene lost 3 bases and the J gene lost 5 bases, with 5 bases spanning the gap. CDR1 MNHEY and CDR2 SMNVEV come from the germline V gene (reference sequence). CDR3 bases: TGTGCCAGCAGTTTCTACAACAATGAGCAGTTCTTC. Its translation is CASSFYNNEQFF.

This clonotype was seen many times. The chain joins TRBV2 to TRBJ1-5; tentative D call: TRBD1 (6 bases). CDR1 is SNHLY and CDR2 is FYNNEI in the germline V gene. With 5 bases removed from V and 0 bases from J, the gap between germline ends came to 20 bases. The CDR3 is 18 residues long. CDR3 sequence reads: CASSWTADEGYSNQPQHF. CDR3 DNA sequence: TGTGCCAGCAGTTGGACAGCCGACGAGGGTTATAGCAATCAGCCCCAGCATTTT.

This chain joins TRBV5-1 and TRBJ2-7; D is undetermined. The CDR3 length is 14 residues. Germline assignment: CDR1 SGHRS and CDR2 YFSETQ. Trimming stripped 0 bases from V and 0 bases from J, with 7 bases between. The chain's CDR3 is CASSLGANSYEQYF. DNA for the CDR3: TGCGCCAGCAGCTTGGGAGCGAACTCCTACGAGCAGTACTTC. Together with reference TRBV5-1 and TRBJ2-7, the CDR3 gives the full variable domain: KAGVTQTPRYLIKTRGQQVTLSCSPISGHRSVSWYQQTPGQGLQFLFEYFSETQRNKGNFPGRFSGRQFSNSRSEMNVSTLELGDSALYLCASSLGANSYEQYFGPGTRLTVT.

This clonotype was seen a few times. The genes are TRBV11-2 and TRBJ2-2; 12 nucleotides line up with TRBD2. Germline values: CDR1 SGHAT, CDR2 FQNNGV. Trimming took 2 bases from V and 6 from J; bases not matched to a gene: 4. There are 16 residues in the CDR3. The CDR3, as DNA: TGTGCCAGCAGCTTACAACTAGCGGGAGGTGCCGGGGAGCTGTTTTTT. This encodes CASSLQLAGGAGELFF.

There are many counts of this clonotype. The chain combines TRBV7-8 with TRBJ2-5; perhaps TRBD2 as D (7 bases). The V gene's germline CDR1 is SGHVS and CDR2 FQNEAQ. Trimming took 5 bases from V and 5 from J, leaving 18 bases between them. The CDR3 runs to 15 residues. In DNA, the CDR3 is TGTGCCAGCAGCCCCCCCTCTGGCGGGGGCGAGACCCAGTACTTC. It is translated as CASSPPSGGGETQYF.

The chain recombines TRBV9 with TRBJ1-1, with 10 nucleotides matching TRBD1. The germline V gene encodes CDR1 SGDLS and CDR2 YYNGEE. V trimming: 2 bases; J trimming: 3 bases; junction bases outside the gene matches: 7. CDR3 size: 16 residues. CDR3 residues: CASSVTGGFGYTEAFF. CDR3 coding DNA: TGTGCCAGCAGCGTGACAGGGGGCTTCGGGTACACTGAAGCTTTCTTT.

This clonotype was observed at least ten times. The chain recombines TRBV20-1 with TRBJ2-7; D perhaps matches TRBD2 (6 bases). Germline CDR1 DFQATT, CDR2 SNEGSKA (reference sequence). This CDR3 contains 16 residues. V was clipped by 0 bases and J by 0 bases, with 15 bases between them. The CDR3 DNA sequence: TGCAGTGCTAGAGATGCTGGCCTAGCGTTCTCCTACGAGCAGTACTTC. Translation gives CSARDAGLAFSYEQYF.

Turning to this clonotype: The germline gene is not matched at one end of the junction; a read error may be the cause. The V and J genes are TRBV20-1 and TRBJ1-5; 9 bases are shared with TRBD1. This CDR3 is built from 15 residues. Germline-derived CDR1 and CDR2 are DFQATT and SNEGSKA (reference sequence). The CDR3 loop reads CSARGGQGGNQPQQF. CDR3 coding DNA: TGCAGTGCTAGGGGGGGACAGGGAGGTAATCAGCCCCAGCAGTTT.

This clonotype was counted a few times. The chain combines TRBV7-2 with TRBJ2-7; 9 nucleotides agree with TRBD1. Germline V CDR1 and CDR2: SGHTA, FQGNSA. The CDR3 is made up of 14 amino acids. J gave up 6 bases and V 5 bases, and 8 bases lay outside the gene matches. The DNA for the CDR3 is TGTGCCAGCAGCGGGACAGGGCTCACCTTCGAGCAGTACTTC. It specifies CASSGTGLTFEQYF.

This clonotype was recorded many times. The V gene is TRBV27, the J gene TRBJ2-2; D might be TRBD1 or TRBD2, each matching 5 bases. The CDR3 is 15 residues long. Deletions cut 3 bases from V and 3 bases from J, with 11 bases between. Per germline, CDR1 MNHEY and CDR2 SMNVEV (reference sequence). CDR3 amino acids: CASSLRGRDTGELFF. The CDR3 region has the DNA TGTGCCAGCAGTTTGAGGGGACGGGACACCGGGGAGCTGTTTTTT.

There are a few counts of this clonotype. This chain uses TRBV20-1 with TRBJ1-5; 7 bases are shared with TRBD1. With V trimmed by 3 bases and J by 9 bases, 11 bases remained unmatched. Germline CDR1 DFQATT, CDR2 SNEGSKA (reference sequence). CDR3 length: 14 amino acids. CDR3 DNA: TGCAGTGCTAGTCCCAGGGGGGTCAGTGGGCCCCAGCATTTT. Translated: CSASPRGVSGPQHF.

This clonotype was detected a few times. This chain connects TRBV5-1 to TRBJ1-4; D is undetermined. The germline gives CDR1 SGHRS, CDR2 YFSETQ. V lost 0 bases and J lost 5, with 11 bases in between. The length of the CDR3 is 15 residues. The CDR3 DNA sequence: TGCGCCAGCAGCTTGGCCCTAACCGCGAATGAAAAACTGTTTTTT. Translation: CASSLALTANEKLFF.

This clonotype has at least ten counts. The chain couples TRBV6-1 to TRBJ2-2; 8 nucleotides match TRBD2. Looked up from germline, CDR1 is MNHNS and CDR2 is SASEGT. Trimming removed 5 bases from V and 5 bases from J; junction bases left unmatched: 7. This CDR3 is 15 amino acids long. The CDR3 sequence is CASSQVTGGTGELFF. The CDR3 DNA reads TGTGCCAGCAGTCAGGTGACGGGGGGGACCGGGGAGCTGTTTTTT.

This clonotype was counted between two and nine times. The V gene is TRBV9, the J gene TRBJ2-5; D call uncertain. CDR1 and CDR2 (germline): SGDLS, YYNGEE. Trimming took 0 bases from V and 7 from J, leaving 7 bases between them. The CDR3 is 12 residues long. The CDR3 region has the DNA TGTGCCAGCAGCGTAGTGGGTGGGACCCAGTACTTC. It specifies CASSVVGGTQYF.

Concerning this clonotype itself: A much more abundant neighbour one base away suggests this may be a read error. The chain couples TRBV6-9 to TRBJ2-7; TRBD1 might be the D (5 bases). Germline V CDR1 and CDR2: MNHGY, SVAAGI. This CDR3 has 12 amino acids. The CDR3 DNA follows: TGTGCCAGCAGTTACACAGGTTACGGGCAGTACTTC. Its protein product is CASSYTGYGQYF.

Notes on this clonotype: Given a much more abundant clone one base away, this may be a read error. This chain uses TRBV7-3 with TRBJ1-1; D is undetermined. Per the germline V gene, CDR1 is SGHTA and CDR2 is FQGTGA. The CDR3 spans 14 residues. The CDR3 coding sequence is TGTGCCGGCAGCTTATTTAACCAGGACTGGGTAGCTTTCTTT. This sequence encodes CAGSLFNQDWVAFF.